This TCR beta chain was retrieved from a study of OX40 agonist ivuxolimab in advanced cancers. Context from the whole study: The costimulatory receptor OX40 (CD134) was targeted by ivuxolimab, a fully human IgG2 agonistic monoclonal antibody. Three dose-escalation patients achieved partial responses, one with hepatocellular carcinoma and two with cutaneous melanoma. Prior anti-PD-1, anti-PD-L1 or anti-CTLA-4 therapy was permitted, and checkpoint inhibitors had been received by about 44% of dose-escalation patients. Of the 50 to 55 dose-escalation patients, hepatocellular carcinoma was present in around 19, melanoma in roughly 15, renal cell carcinoma in 9 and head and neck cancer in 9. Intravenous ivuxolimab was administered to patients every 2 weeks at six dose levels: 0.01, 0.1, 0.3, 1.5, 3 and 10 mg/kg. The monotherapy dose-escalation portion (N of about 50 patients) of the phase I ivuxolimab trial is reported in the paper. In the dose-escalation cohort, 65% to 90% of patients were male, and the mean age was about 55 years, with a range of about 20 to 90. The point of sequencing TCRbeta in the periphery was to test whether ivuxolimab changed TCR sequence diversity and drove clonal T-cell expansion.

Worth noting for this clone: Which antigen it targets is not known. Base quality data are lacking; no much larger clone is found one base away.

The trial excluded patients who had a history of autoimmune disease or who were on systemic immunosuppression. Peripheral blood for TCR sequencing was drawn from every dose cohort at baseline, at cycle 4 day 1 and at cycle 7 day 1. The samples were taken from a phase I, first-in-human, multicenter, open-label dose-escalation trial of ivuxolimab. Adults with locally advanced or metastatic melanoma, renal cell, hepatocellular, or head and neck squamous cell carcinoma were enrolled in the trial. Before TCR sequencing, CD4+ T cells and CD8+ T cells from peripheral blood were sorted into separate populations. Beyond this particular receptor, the publication reports: In the 0.1-3.0 mg/kg groups, partial responders had among the lowest normalized peripheral clonal expansion, particularly in CD8+ T cells. After ivuxolimab, more expanded clones were found on average in CD8+ T cells than in CD4+ T cells. Low levels of normalized T-cell clonal expansion were also shown by some nonresponding patients. Which antigens the clonally expanded peripheral T cells were specific for was not determined. At doses from 0.1 to 3.0 mg/kg, clonal expansion was seen in both CD4+ and CD8+ blood T cells between baseline and week 6.

Genomic DNA was isolated from the sorted cells so that the TCRbeta CDR3 region could be sequenced. The immunoSEQ Assay was used to sequence the TCRbeta CDR3 regions. TCRdb provides this immuneACCESS table in a form limited to in-frame rearrangements. Some clones are lacking; in checked studies, under half of them reflect an unresolved V gene, and why the rest are absent is not known. The sample contains some 40,000 clones, around 90% of them found a single time. The biggest ten clones account for approximately 16% of the sample. Counted from cysteine to phenylalanine, this CDR3 has 16 amino acids. Kept here is only the CDR3 DNA, which spans 48 bases and is read in frame from base 1. CDR1 is given as WSHSY and CDR2 as SAAADI, both from the germline V gene. Trimming takes 7 bases from V and 1 base from J, and the germline ends sit 19 bases apart.

The TCR comes from an adult with an advanced solid tumor such as melanoma, head and neck, liver or kidney cancer. This sample comprised CD4+ or CD8+ T cells sorted from blood, obtained in a trial of the OX40 agonist ivuxolimab. The rearrangement joined TRBV10-2 to TRBJ1-2; a weak D assignment points to TRBD1 (6 bases agree). The nucleotide sequence reads as follows: TGCGCCAGCACCTCGACAGTGGGGGGCCTTAACTATGGCTACACCTTC. This is translated as CASTSTVGGLNYGYTF.